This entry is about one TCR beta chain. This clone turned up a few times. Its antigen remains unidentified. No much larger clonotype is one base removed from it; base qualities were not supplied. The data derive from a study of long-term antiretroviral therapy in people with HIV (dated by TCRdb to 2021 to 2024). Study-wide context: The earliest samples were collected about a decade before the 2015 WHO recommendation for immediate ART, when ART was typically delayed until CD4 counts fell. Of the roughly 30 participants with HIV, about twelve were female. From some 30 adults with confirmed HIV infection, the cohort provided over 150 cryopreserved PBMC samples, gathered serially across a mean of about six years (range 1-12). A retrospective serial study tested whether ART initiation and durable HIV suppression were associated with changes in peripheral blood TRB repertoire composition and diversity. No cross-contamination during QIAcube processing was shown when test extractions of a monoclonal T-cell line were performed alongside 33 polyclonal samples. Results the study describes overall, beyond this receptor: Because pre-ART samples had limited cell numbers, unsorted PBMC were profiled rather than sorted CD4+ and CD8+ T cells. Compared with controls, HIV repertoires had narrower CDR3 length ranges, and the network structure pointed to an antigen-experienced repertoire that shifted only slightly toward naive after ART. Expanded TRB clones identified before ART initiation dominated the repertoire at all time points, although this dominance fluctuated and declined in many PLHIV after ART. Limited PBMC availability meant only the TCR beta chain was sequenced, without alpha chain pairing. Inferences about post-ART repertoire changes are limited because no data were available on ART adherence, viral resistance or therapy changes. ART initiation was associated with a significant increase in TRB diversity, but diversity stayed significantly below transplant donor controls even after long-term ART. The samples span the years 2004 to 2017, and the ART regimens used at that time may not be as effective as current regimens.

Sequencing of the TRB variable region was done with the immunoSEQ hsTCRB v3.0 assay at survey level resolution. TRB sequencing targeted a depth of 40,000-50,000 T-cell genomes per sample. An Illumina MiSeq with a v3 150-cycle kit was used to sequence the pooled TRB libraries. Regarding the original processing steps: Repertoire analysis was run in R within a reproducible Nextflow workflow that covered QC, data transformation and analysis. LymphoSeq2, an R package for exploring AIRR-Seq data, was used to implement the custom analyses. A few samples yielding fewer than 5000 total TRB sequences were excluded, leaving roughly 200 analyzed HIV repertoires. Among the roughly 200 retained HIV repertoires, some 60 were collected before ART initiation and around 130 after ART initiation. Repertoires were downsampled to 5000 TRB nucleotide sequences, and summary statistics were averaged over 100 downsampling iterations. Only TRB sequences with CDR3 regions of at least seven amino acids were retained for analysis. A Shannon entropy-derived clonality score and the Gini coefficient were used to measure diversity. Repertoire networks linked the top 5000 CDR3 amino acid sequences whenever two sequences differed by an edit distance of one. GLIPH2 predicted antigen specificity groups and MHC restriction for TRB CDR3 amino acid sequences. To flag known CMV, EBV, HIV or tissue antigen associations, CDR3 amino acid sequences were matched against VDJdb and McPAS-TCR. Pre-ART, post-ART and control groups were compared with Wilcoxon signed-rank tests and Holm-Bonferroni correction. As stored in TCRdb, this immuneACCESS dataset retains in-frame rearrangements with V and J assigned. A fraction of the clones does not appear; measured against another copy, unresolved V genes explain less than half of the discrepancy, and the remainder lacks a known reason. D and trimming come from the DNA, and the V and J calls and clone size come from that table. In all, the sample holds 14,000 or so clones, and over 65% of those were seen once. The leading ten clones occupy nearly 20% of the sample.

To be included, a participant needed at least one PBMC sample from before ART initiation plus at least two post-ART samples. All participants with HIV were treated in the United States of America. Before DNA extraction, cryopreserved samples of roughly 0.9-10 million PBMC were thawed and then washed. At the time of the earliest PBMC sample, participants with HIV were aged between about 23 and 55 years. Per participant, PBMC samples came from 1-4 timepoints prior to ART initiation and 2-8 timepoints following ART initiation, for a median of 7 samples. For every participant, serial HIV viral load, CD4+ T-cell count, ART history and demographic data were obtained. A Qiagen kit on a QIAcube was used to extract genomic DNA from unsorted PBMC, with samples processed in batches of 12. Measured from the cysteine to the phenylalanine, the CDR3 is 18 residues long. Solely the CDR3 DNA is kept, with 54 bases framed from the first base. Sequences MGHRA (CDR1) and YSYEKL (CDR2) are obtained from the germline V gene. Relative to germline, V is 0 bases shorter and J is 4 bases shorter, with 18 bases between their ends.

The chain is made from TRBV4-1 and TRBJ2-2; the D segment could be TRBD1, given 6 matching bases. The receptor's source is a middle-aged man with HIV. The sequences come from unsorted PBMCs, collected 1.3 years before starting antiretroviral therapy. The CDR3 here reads CASSQDWRGAGVTGELFF. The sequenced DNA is TGCGCCAGCAGCCAAGATTGGAGAGGAGCAGGGGTCACCGGGGAGCTGTTTTTT.